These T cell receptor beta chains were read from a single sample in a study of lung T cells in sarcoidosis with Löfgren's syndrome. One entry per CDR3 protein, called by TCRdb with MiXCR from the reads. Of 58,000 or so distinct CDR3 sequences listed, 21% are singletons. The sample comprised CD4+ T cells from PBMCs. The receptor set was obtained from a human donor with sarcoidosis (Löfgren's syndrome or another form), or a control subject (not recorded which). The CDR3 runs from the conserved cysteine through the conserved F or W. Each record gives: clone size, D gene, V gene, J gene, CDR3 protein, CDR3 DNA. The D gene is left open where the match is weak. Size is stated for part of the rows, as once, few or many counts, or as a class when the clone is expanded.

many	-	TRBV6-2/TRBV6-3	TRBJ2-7	CASSSPGRVASYEQYF	TGTGCCAGCAGCTCCCCGGGGCGGGTGGCCTCCTACGAGCAGTACTTC
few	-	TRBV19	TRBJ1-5	CASSSGLYQPQHF	TGTGCCAGTAGTTCGGGGTTGTATCAGCCCCAGCATTTT
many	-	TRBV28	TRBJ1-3	CASSLTGISGNTIYF	TGTGCCAGCAGTTTAACAGGGATCTCTGGAAACACCATATATTTT
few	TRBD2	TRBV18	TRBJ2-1	CASSPLTSSSSYNEQFF	TGTGCCAGCTCACCCCTGACTAGCAGTAGCTCCTACAATGAGCAGTTCTTC
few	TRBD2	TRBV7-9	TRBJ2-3	CASSLAASGSPRGDTQYF	TGTGCCAGCAGCTTAGCGGCTAGCGGGAGTCCCCGTGGAGATACGCAGTATTTT
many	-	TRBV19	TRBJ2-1	CASSIDGGTSGNEQFF	TGTGCCAGTAGTATAGATGGGGGAACGTCTGGGAATGAGCAGTTCTTC
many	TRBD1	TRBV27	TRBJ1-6	CASTMTGYRSYNSPLHF	TGTGCCAGCACTATGACAGGGTATCGCTCCTATAATTCACCCCTCCACTTT
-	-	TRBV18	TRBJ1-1	CASSLTNTEAFF	TGTGCCAGCTCATTGACGAACACTGAAGCTTTCTTT
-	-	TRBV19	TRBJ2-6	CASRMGGPGANVLTF	TGTGCCAGTCGAATGGGAGGACCTGGGGCCAACGTCCTGACTTTC
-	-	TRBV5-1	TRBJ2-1	CASSISPTGSSYNEQFF	TGCGCCAGCAGCATCAGCCCAACAGGGAGCTCCTACAATGAGCAGTTCTTC
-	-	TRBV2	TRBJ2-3	CASSEDRVSTDTQYF	TGTGCCAGCAGTGAGGATAGAGTTAGCACAGATACGCAGTATTTT
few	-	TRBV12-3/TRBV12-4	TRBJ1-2	CASSAGHGYTF	TGTGCCAGCAGCGCAGGGCATGGCTACACCTTC
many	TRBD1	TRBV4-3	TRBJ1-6	CASSQDPGGADNSPLHF	TGCGCCAGCAGCCAAGATCCAGGGGGCGCAGATAATTCACCCCTCCACTTT
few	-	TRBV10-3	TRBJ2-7	CATQGVSYEQYF	TGTGCCACCCAGGGAGTGTCCTACGAGCAGTACTTC
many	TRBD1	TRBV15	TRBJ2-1	CATSRLTGTGVVEQFF	TGTGCCACCAGCCGACTAACTGGGACAGGGGTCGTTGAGCAGTTCTTC
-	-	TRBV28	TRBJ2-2	CASGAGGGTGELFF	TGTGCCAGCGGGGCAGGGGGGGGCACCGGGGAGCTGTTTTTT
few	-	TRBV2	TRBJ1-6	CASSEQGDNSPLHF	TGTGCCAGCAGTGAACAAGGGGATAACTCACCCCTCCACTTT
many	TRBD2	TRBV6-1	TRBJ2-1	CATTGLAGASSYNEQFF	TGTGCCACCACGGGACTAGCGGGGGCCAGCTCCTACAATGAGCAGTTCTTC
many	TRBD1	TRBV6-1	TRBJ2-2	CASRSGTGGFTGELFF	TGTGCCAGCAGATCCGGGACAGGGGGCTTCACCGGGGAGCTGTTTTTT
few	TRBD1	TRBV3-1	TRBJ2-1	CASSPQGGISYNEQFF	TGTGCCAGCAGCCCACAGGGGGGCATCTCCTACAATGAGCAGTTCTTC
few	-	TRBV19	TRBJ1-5	CASSTPSGGGNQPQHF	TGTGCCAGTAGTACCCCCTCCGGGGGTGGCAATCAGCCCCAGCATTTT
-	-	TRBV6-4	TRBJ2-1	CASSKDRHYNEQFF	TGTGCCAGCAGTAAGGACAGACATTACAATGAGCAGTTCTTC
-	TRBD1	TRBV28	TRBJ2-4	CASSSRGTVAKSIQYF	TGTGCCAGCAGTTCGCGTGGGACAGTAGCCAAAAGCATTCAGTACTTC
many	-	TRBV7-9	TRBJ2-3	CASSWFSGYTDTQYF	TGTGCCAGCAGCTGGTTCTCGGGGTACACAGATACGCAGTATTTT
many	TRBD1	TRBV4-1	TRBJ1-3	CASSQGGAGGRHTIYF	TGCGCCAGCAGCCAAGGTGGGGCAGGGGGCCGGCACACCATATATTTT
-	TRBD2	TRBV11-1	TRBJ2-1	CASSNLPSGRVDEQFF	TGTGCCAGCAGCAACCTCCCTAGCGGCAGAGTCGATGAGCAGTTCTTC
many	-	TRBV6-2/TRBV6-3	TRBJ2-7	CASSYPSDGQYF	TGTGCCAGCAGTTACCCCTCCGACGGGCAGTACTTC
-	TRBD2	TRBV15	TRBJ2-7	CAASRDRTSYEQHF	TGTGCCGCCAGCAGAGATAGGACTAGCTACGAGCAGCACTTC
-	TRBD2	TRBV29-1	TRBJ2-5	CSVGGGVETQYF	TGCAGCGTTGGCGGGGGGGTGGAGACCCAGTACTTC
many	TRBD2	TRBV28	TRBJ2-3	CASSGGVTDTQYF	TGTGCCAGCAGTGGGGGGGTCACAGATACGCAGTATTTT
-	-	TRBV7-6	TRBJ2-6	CASSFMRQPPSGANVLTF	TGTGCCAGCAGCTTTATGAGACAACCGCCCTCTGGGGCCAACGTCCTGACTTTC
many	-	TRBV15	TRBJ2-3	CATSRITDTQYF	TGTGCCACCAGCAGGATCACAGATACGCAGTATTTT
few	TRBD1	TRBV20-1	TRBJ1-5	CSAGGTGPQPQHF	TGCAGTGCTGGGGGGACAGGGCCTCAGCCCCAGCATTTT
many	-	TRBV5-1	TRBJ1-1	CASSLVRVNTEAFF	TGCGCCAGCAGCTTGGTGAGGGTGAACACTGAAGCTTTCTTT
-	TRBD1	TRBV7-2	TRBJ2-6	CASRSLPGQGSSGANVLTF	TGTGCCAGCAGATCCCTCCCGGGACAGGGATCCTCTGGGGCCAACGTCCTGACTTTC
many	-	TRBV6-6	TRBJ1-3	CASSYSIEQQSGNTIYF	TGTGCCAGCAGTTACTCGATTGAACAGCAATCTGGAAACACCATATATTTT
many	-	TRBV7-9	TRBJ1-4	CASSLRPEKLFF	TGTGCCAGCAGCTTAAGGCCGGAAAAACTGTTTTTT